The source of this T cell receptor (beta chain) is a study of identical twins. Overall study findings and caveats: Models underestimated how often monozygotic twins shared out-of-frame TCR alpha. Insertions were fewer in abundant cord blood beta clonotypes, whereas memory repertoires showed none of this pattern. Researchers caution that invariant MAIT and iNKT cells could partly confound zero-insertion analyses.

This clonotype showed up just a few times. Its target is unknown. This CDR3 contains 15 residues. CDR1 LGHDT and CDR2 YNNKEL come from the germline V gene (reference sequence). V was clipped by 5 bases and J by 7 bases, with 20 bases between them. Unique molecular identifiers were present on the cDNA, which also gained a universal primer site by template switching. One entry per CDR3 protein results from TCRdb running MiXCR on the 5' RACE reads. The table shows approximately 620,000 distinct CDR3 sequences, with 8.5% to 9% occurring only once. This sample also belongs to another study, concerning yellow fever vaccine responses in identical twins.

The genes are TRBV3-1 and TRBJ1-1; tentative D call: TRBD1 (6 bases). The sequenced sample was PBMCs. The sequence was collected from a woman between 18 and 30 years old in good health. The CDR3 region is CASSSSGTKRGEAFF. CDR3 nucleotides: TGTGCCAGCAGCTCCTCCGGGACAAAGAGGGGTGAAGCTTTCTTT.